Listed here are 32 T cell receptor beta chains from one sample, sequenced in a study of regulatory T cells in long-lasting Graves disease. Through Arm-PCR of CDR3 regions and iRepertoire HTBI primers, TCR beta libraries were built. TCRdb analysed the multiplex PCR reads with MiXCR anew, one entry per CDR3 protein. The sample shows about 500,000 distinct CDR3 sequences, 16% of them seen only once. Time point indicated: newly diagnosed GD, antithyroid drugs for less than 3 months. Researchers made the TCR library from RNA that was extracted from PBMCs. This sample also appeared in a second study, on T cells in Graves' hyperthyroidism and ophthalmopathy.

Specimen: peripheral blood mononuclear cells (PBMCs), collected at new diagnosis, from a patient treated with antithyroid drugs. Source of these receptors: a man aged 35-49 years with Graves disease.

At least ten counts were recorded for this clonotype. This chain connects TRBV5-1 to TRBJ1-1; D may be TRBD1 (5 bases). Trimming cost V 7 bases and J 1 base, with 14 bases left between them. Germline CDR1 reads SGHRS; CDR2 reads YFSETQ. This CDR3 spans 14 amino acids. The chain's CDR3 is CASHSGTGNTEAFF. The DNA for the CDR3 is TGCGCCAGCCACTCGGGGACTGGGAACACTGAAGCTTTCTTT.

The chain recombines TRBV4-2 with TRBJ1-1, with a tentative D call TRBD1 (5 bases). The CDR3 consists of 16 residues. The V end lost 0 bases, the J end lost 5 bases, and 16 bases lay between the germline ends. Germline values: CDR1 LGHNA, CDR2 YNFKEQ. This chain's CDR3 is CASSQDLLGGGTEAFF. For the CDR3, the DNA is TGTGCCAGCAGCCAAGATCTTCTGGGCGGGGGGACTGAAGCTTTCTTT.

For the CDR3, the DNA is TGTGCCAGCAGTGAGTCGGGAGGGGGCAATCAGCCCCAGCATTTT. Its translation: CASSESGGGNQPQHF. The V gene is TRBV6-1, the J gene TRBJ1-5, with D perhaps matching TRBD1 (5 bases). Germline values: CDR1 MNHNS, CDR2 SASEGT. The V gene lost 3 bases and the J gene lost 2 bases, with 11 bases spanning the gap. This CDR3 has 15 residues.

This clonotype has at least ten counts. The chain recombines TRBV11-2 with TRBJ2-1; 8 bases map to TRBD1. This CDR3 contains 17 residues. Germline-derived CDR1 and CDR2 are SGHAT and FQNNGV. The junction had 11 bases not matched to a gene; V was cut back by 4 bases and J by 3 bases. As DNA, the CDR3 is TGTGCCAGCAGCTCGTTGGGCCCAGGGGGCTTCTACAATGAGCAGTTCTTC. Amino acids: CASSSLGPGGFYNEQFF.

This clonotype was counted many times. The genes are TRBV7-2 and TRBJ2-3; TRBD2 aligns across 9 bases. This CDR3 has 13 amino acids. The germline CDR1 and CDR2 sequences are SGHTA and FQGNSA. The J segment lost 9 bases and the V segment lost 4 bases, leaving 5 bases of the junction unmatched. CDR3 sequence reads: CASSSRTSDTQYF. CDR3 DNA: TGTGCCAGCAGCTCACGGACTAGCGACACGCAGTATTTT. The full variable domain, in which reference TRBV7-2 and TRBJ2-3 provide the parts outside the CDR3, is GAGVSQSPSNKVTEKGKDVELRCDPISGHTALYWYRQSLGQGLEFLIYFQGNSAPDKSGLPSDRFSAERTGGSVSTLTIQRTQQEDSAVYLCASSSRTSDTQYFGPGTRLTVL.

This clonotype was observed many times. The chain joins TRBV12-3 or TRBV12-4 to TRBJ2-2; 8 bases are a match to TRBD2. V lost 4 bases, J lost 4 bases, and 5 bases stayed unmatched. The CDR3 is made up of 15 amino acids. The CDR3 sequence is CASSWLTSGTGELFF. The DNA for the CDR3 is TGTGCCAGCAGTTGGTTAACTAGCGGCACCGGGGAGCTGTTTTTT.

This clonotype was found many times. The genes are TRBV10-2 and TRBJ2-7; 7 nucleotides line up with TRBD1. Germline-derived CDR1 and CDR2 are WSHSY and SAAADI. Trimming removed 6 bases from V and 6 bases from J; junction bases left unmatched: 2. The CDR3 contains 11 residues. CDR3 sequence: CASSDRVEQYF. For the CDR3, the DNA is TGCGCCAGCAGCGACAGGGTCGAGCAGTACTTC.

The rearrangement joins TRBV20-1 to TRBJ2-2; 11 bases are a match to TRBD2. The CDR3 extends over 19 amino acids. Germline V gene sequence: CDR1 DFQATT, CDR2 SNEGSKA (reference sequence). V was clipped by 0 bases and J by 3 bases; unmatched bases: 12. The CDR3 DNA reads TGCAGTGCTAGAGATCATTCCTTTAGCGGGAGGGCTCACACCGGGGAGCTGTTTTTT. Encoded protein: CSARDHSFSGRAHTGELFF.

This clonotype was picked up a small number of times. This chain connects TRBV20-1 to TRBJ2-1; 8 nucleotides match TRBD2. Germline-derived CDR1 and CDR2 are DFQATT and SNEGSKA (reference sequence). The V gene end was trimmed by 3 bases and the J gene end by 14 bases; junction bases not matched to a gene: 6. The CDR3 totals 11 residues. This CDR3 reads CSASDPGLEFF. The CDR3 coding sequence is TGCAGTGCTAGCGACCCGGGACTAGAGTTCTTC.

This clonotype came up many times. The chain joins TRBV28 to TRBJ2-5; 7 nucleotides align to TRBD1. Germline V lookup: CDR1 MDHEN, CDR2 SYDVKM. CDR3 length: 16 residues. Trimming removed 3 bases from V and 7 bases from J; junction bases left unmatched: 14. Here the CDR3 DNA reads TGTGCCAGCAGTTTCTTTCGTTTTGACAGGGATTCGACCCAGTACTTC. Translation gives CASSFFRFDRDSTQYF. The variable domain in full, with the rest retrieved from reference TRBV28 and TRBJ2-5, is DVKVTQSSRYLVKRTGEKVFLECVQDMDHENMFWYRQDPGLGLRLIYFSYDVKMKEKGDIPEGYSVSREKKERFSLILESASTNQTSMYLCASSFFRFDRDSTQYFGPGTRLLVL.

On this clonotype: One base separates it from a far larger clone, so it is likely a read error. This chain joins TRBV27 and TRBJ2-5; 10 bases align to TRBD2. Germline lookup yields CDR1 MNHEY and CDR2 SMNVEV (reference sequence). This CDR3 contains 19 residues. V shed 5 bases, J shed 5 bases, and the junction held 20 bases outside the gene matches. CDR3 loop: CASSDRGHGASGSCETQYF. The CDR3 DNA reads TGTGCCAGCAGTGACCGTGGCCACGGGGCTAGCGGGAGTTGCGAGACCCAGTACTTC.

The V gene is TRBV9, the J gene TRBJ2-3; a possible D gene is TRBD2 (6 bases). Germline CDR1 reads SGDLS; CDR2 reads YYNGEE. Trimming removed 0 bases at V and 6 bases at J, with 17 bases between. This CDR3 spans 16 amino acids. In DNA form, the CDR3 reads TGTGCCAGCAGCGTAGGGACTACCAAGTCCACGGATACGCAGTATTTT. Translated: CASSVGTTKSTDTQYF.

This clonotype was seen a few times. DNA of the CDR3: TGCGCCAGCAGTAAAACCGTTAGACTAGCGAACTACAATGAGCAGTTCTTC. Its protein is CASSKTVRLANYNEQFF. J is TRBJ2-1 and V is TRBV5-1; TRBD2 matches at 8 bases. From germline, CDR1 is SGHRS and CDR2 YFSETQ. The CDR3 has 17 residues. V lost 5 bases and J lost 3; bases outside the gene matches: 13.

This clonotype has at least ten counts. The genes are TRBV24-1 and TRBJ1-1; 8 bases fit TRBD1. In germline, CDR1 is KGHDR, CDR2 SFDVKD. V shed 8 bases, J shed 0 bases, and the junction held 1 base outside the gene matches. The CDR3 length is 13 residues. The CDR3 nucleotides read TGTGCCACCAAGGACAGGGTGAACACTGAAGCTTTCTTT. This codes for CATKDRVNTEAFF.

This clonotype showed up many times. The V gene is TRBV5-6, the J gene TRBJ2-5, with 7 positions matching TRBD2. J lost 7 bases, V lost 4 bases, and 10 bases had no gene match. CDR3 size: 14 residues. CDR1 is SGHDT and CDR2 is YYEEEE in the germline V gene. This CDR3 reads CASSQLKGRVTQYF. The CDR3 DNA reads TGTGCCAGCAGCCAGCTGAAAGGGAGGGTGACCCAGTACTTC.

This clonotype was seen only a few times. The chain links TRBV7-3 to TRBJ2-1; TRBD1 is a possible D gene (6 bases). The CDR3 is 16 amino acids. In germline, CDR1 is SGHTA, CDR2 FQGTGA. V lost 4 bases and J lost 9, with 22 bases in between. The CDR3 DNA is TGTGCCAGCAGCTATCGCCCAACAGGGTCGTTGGGTGAGCAGTTCTTC. It specifies CASSYRPTGSLGEQFF.

This clonotype was picked up many times. The chain combines TRBV20-1 with TRBJ2-1; TRBD2 aligns across 7 bases. This CDR3 has 14 amino acids. Trimming removed 0 bases from V and 9 bases from J; junction bases left unmatched: 8. Per germline, CDR1 DFQATT and CDR2 SNEGSKA (reference sequence). CDR3 amino acids: CSARDPRLASEQFF. The CDR3 coding sequence is TGCAGTGCTAGAGACCCTCGACTAGCCAGTGAGCAGTTCTTC.

This clonotype was observed many times. The chain has TRBV11-2 and TRBJ2-7; D is unclear. Trimming took 1 base from V and 5 from J, leaving 15 bases between them. The CDR3 length is 15 residues. Germline-derived CDR1 and CDR2 are SGHAT and FQNNGV. The CDR3 nucleotides read TGTGCCAGCAGCTTAGGTCCGGGCTCCCTCGACGAGCAGTACTTC. Protein product: CASSLGPGSLDEQYF.

The CDR3 loop is CASSDRGRREQYF. CDR3 bases: TGTGCCAGCTCCGACAGGGGGCGGAGGGAGCAGTACTTC. J is TRBJ2-1 and V is TRBV7-2, with 10 positions matching TRBD1. The J call could be wrong; TRBJ2-7 is a better fit for the DNA end. CDR1 is SGHTA, CDR2 FQGNSA, per germline. The CDR3 sequence is 13 residues long.

This clonotype has ten or more counts. The chain recombines TRBV20-1 with TRBJ1-5; maybe TRBD1 (6 bases). This CDR3 is 14 amino acids long. Deletions cut 4 bases from V and 5 bases from J, with 15 bases between. Germline CDR1 reads DFQATT; CDR2 reads SNEGSKA (reference sequence). CDR3 sequence: CSAIDGGGYQPQHF. The CDR3 DNA sequence: TGCAGTGCTATCGATGGGGGCGGCTATCAGCCCCAGCATTTT.

This clonotype turned up a few times. V is TRBV11-2 and J is TRBJ2-7, with TRBD2 identical over 11 bases. After removal of 4 bases from V and 0 bases from J, the junction contained 8 bases not matched to a gene. The germline V gene encodes CDR1 SGHAT and CDR2 FQNNGV. CDR3 length equals 17 residues. CDR3 residues: CASSYRIGTSGSYEQYF. The CDR3 nucleotides are TGTGCCAGCAGCTATCGAATCGGGACTAGCGGCTCCTACGAGCAGTACTTC.

Ten or more counts support this clonotype. The chain is built from TRBV28 and TRBJ2-6; 8 nucleotides agree with TRBD1. The V segment lost 6 bases and the J segment 0 bases; nucleotides outside the gene matches: 13. The CDR3 has 19 residues. Germline CDR1 and CDR2: MDHEN and SYDVKM. As DNA, the CDR3 is TGTGCCAGCAGCCGAAACCAGGGGGCGCGATCCTCTGGGGCCAACGTCCTGACTTTC. It codes for CASSRNQGARSSGANVLTF. Together with reference TRBV28 and TRBJ2-6, the CDR3 gives the full variable domain: DVKVTQSSRYLVKRTGEKVFLECVQDMDHENMFWYRQDPGLGLRLIYFSYDVKMKEKGDIPEGYSVSREKKERFSLILESASTNQTSMYLCASSRNQGARSSGANVLTFGAGSRLTVL.

This clonotype has a count of ten or more. The chain is built from TRBV20-1 and TRBJ2-4, with 12 nucleotides matching TRBD1. V dropped 6 bases and J dropped 6; count of bases not matched to a gene: 9. The germline gives CDR1 DFQATT, CDR2 SNEGSKA (reference sequence). The CDR3 loop spans 15 amino acids. For the CDR3, the DNA is TGCAGTGCATGGGGACAGGGGGCAGGAGGAAACATTCAGTACTTC. It codes for CSAWGQGAGGNIQYF.

The chain carries TRBV24-1 and TRBJ2-1, with TRBD2 matching 11 bases. Per germline, CDR1 KGHDR and CDR2 SFDVKD. The CDR3 covers 17 residues. Trimming at V came to 5 bases and at J to 9 bases, leaving 14 bases not matched to a gene. The CDR3 loop reads CATSATRLAGTTIEQFF. CDR3 bases: TGTGCCACCAGTGCAACGAGACTAGCGGGGACCACAATTGAGCAGTTCTTC.

This clonotype was observed at least ten times. The CDR3 coding sequence is TGTGCCAGCAGCCAAGATGTCGCCTACAATGAGCAGTTCTTC. Translated: CASSQDVAYNEQFF. The V gene is TRBV3-1, the J gene TRBJ2-1; no clear D. The CDR3 totals 14 residues. The V gene lost 0 bases and the J gene lost 2 bases, with 5 bases spanning the gap. CDR1 and CDR2 (germline): LGHDT, YNNKEL (reference sequence).

In this sample, this clonotype turned up many times. V is TRBV11-2 and J is TRBJ2-1; D might be TRBD1 (5 bases). The CDR3 covers 16 residues. Between the trimmed V and J ends, which lost 1 base and 8 bases, there was a span of 18 bases. Germline CDR1 SGHAT, CDR2 FQNNGV. Here the CDR3 reads CASSLVTGRAVDEQFF. DNA for the CDR3: TGTGCCAGCAGCTTAGTAACGGGCAGGGCGGTCGATGAGCAGTTCTTC.

There are many counts of this clonotype. The rearrangement links TRBV7-9 to TRBJ2-3, with TRBD2 matching over 12 bases. This CDR3 is 16 amino acids long. V lost 5 bases and J lost 1; bases outside the gene matches: 4. Germline V gene lookup returns CDR1 SEHNR and CDR2 FQNEAQ (reference sequence). This CDR3 reads CASSLLAGGRTDTQYF. CDR3 DNA: TGTGCCAGCAGCCTCCTAGCGGGAGGGCGCACAGATACGCAGTATTTT.

The count of this clonotype is one. This sequence may be a read error, since a much larger clone differs from it by one base. Because it lacks the conserved phenylalanine or tryptophan at the end, this CDR3 is likely a read error. The rearrangement uses TRBV27 and TRBJ2-4; D is uncertain. The CDR3 totals 15 residues. CDR1 and CDR2 (germline): MNHEY, SMNVEV (reference sequence). The ends were cut back, 5 bases at V and 0 bases at J, with 11 bases in the middle. This chain's CDR3 is CASSPSIVAKNIQYL. The CDR3 DNA reads TGTGCCAGCAGTCCGTCGATTGTAGCCAAAAACATTCAGTACCTC.

This clonotype was seen more than once but under ten times. The V and J genes are TRBV19 and TRBJ1-1; perhaps TRBD1 as D (6 bases). Germline-derived CDR1 and CDR2 are LNHDA and SQIVND (reference sequence). Trimming removed 7 bases from V and 5 bases from J, with 14 bases in between. The CDR3 is 13 residues long. CDR3 in DNA: TGTGCCAGTACGAGGACAGAAAGGACTGAAGCTTTCTTT. This gives the protein CASTRTERTEAFF.

This chain joins TRBV20-1 and TRBJ2-5, with D perhaps matching TRBD2 (5 bases). In germline, CDR1 is DFQATT, CDR2 SNEGSKA (reference sequence). Trimming removed 0 bases at V and 0 bases at J, with 8 bases between. The CDR3 covers 14 residues. The chain's CDR3 is CSARDQRYQETQYF. The DNA of the CDR3 is TGCAGTGCTAGAGATCAGCGGTACCAAGAGACCCAGTACTTC.

V usage is TRBV9 and J usage is TRBJ2-3, with 9 bases aligning to TRBD2. This CDR3 has 14 amino acids. Germline V CDR1 and CDR2: SGDLS, YYNGEE. CDR3 sequence: CAQHRAGGADTQYF. DNA of the CDR3: TGTGCTCAGCACAGGGCGGGAGGGGCAGATACGCAGTATTTT.

This clonotype appeared many times. The genes are TRBV7-2 and TRBJ1-2; D perhaps matches TRBD1 (5 bases). CDR3 length: 17 residues. V was shortened by 3 bases and J by 1 base, with 18 bases between the two germline ends. Germline loops: CDR1 SGHTA, CDR2 FQGNSA. The CDR3 protein is CASSFASWGRINYGYTF. CDR3 sequence (DNA): TGTGCCAGCAGCTTCGCTTCGTGGGGGAGGATTAACTATGGCTACACCTTC.